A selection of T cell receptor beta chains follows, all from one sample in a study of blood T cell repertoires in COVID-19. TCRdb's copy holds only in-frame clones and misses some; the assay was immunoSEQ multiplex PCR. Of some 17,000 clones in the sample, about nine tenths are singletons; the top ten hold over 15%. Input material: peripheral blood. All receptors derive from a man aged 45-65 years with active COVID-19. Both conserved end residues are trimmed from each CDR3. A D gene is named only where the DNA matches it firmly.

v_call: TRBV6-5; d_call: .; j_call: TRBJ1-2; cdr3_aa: ASRPDRIYGYT
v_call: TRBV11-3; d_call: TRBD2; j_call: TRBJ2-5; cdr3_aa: ASSLGGRAVRETQY
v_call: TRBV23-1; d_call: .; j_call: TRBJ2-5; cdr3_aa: ASSRRTETQY
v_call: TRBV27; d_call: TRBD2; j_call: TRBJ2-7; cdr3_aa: ASSGLAGVGQQY
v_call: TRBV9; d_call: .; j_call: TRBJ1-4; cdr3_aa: ASSVGQLDEKLF
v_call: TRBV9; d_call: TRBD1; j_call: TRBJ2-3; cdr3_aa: ASSVETGKNADTQY
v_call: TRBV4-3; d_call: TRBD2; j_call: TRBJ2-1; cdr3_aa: ASSRSYREGYNEQF
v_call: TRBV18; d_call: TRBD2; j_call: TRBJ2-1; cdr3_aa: ASSPDRTVLAGPYNEQF
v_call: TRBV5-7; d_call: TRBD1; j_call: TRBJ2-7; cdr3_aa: ASSYRGTGDYEQY
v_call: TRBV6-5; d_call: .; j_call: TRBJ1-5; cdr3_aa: ASRKRDSNQPQH
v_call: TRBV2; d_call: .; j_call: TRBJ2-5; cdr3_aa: ASSPSRTQY
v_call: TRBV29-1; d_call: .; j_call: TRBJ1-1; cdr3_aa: SVNRVPLKDTEAF
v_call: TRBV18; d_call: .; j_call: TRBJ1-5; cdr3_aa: ASSPVGSNQPQH
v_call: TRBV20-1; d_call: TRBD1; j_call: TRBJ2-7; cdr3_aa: SASLGQGATEQY
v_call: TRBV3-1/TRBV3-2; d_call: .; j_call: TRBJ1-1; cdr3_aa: ASSQVQGRTEAF
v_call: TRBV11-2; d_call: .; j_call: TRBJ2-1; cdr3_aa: ASSLDRENEQF
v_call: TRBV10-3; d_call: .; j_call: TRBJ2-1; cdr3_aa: AISQGSYNEQF
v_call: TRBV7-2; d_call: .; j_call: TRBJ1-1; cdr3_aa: ASSLGAVLTTEAF
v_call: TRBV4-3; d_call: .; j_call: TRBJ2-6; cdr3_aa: ASSLQFSGANVLT
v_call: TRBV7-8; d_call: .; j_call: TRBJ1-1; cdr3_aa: ASSLAGGYTEAF
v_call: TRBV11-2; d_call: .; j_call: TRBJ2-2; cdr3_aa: ASSFSNTGELF
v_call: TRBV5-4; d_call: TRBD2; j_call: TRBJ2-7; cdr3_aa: ASGTSGGYEQY
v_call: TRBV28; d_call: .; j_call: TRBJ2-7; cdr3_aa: ASSLLRSSYEQY
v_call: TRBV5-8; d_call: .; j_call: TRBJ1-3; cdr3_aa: ASSSRTDSGNTIY
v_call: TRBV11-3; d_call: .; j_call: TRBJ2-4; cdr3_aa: ASSHLQGGNIQY
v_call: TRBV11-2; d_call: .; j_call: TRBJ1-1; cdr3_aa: ASSPSVGGNTEAF
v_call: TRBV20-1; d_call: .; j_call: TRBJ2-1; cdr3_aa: SAPNNEQF
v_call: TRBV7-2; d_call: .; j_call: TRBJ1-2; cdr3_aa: ASSLARREFDGYT
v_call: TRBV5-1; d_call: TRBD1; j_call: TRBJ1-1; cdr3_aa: ASSFGQGANTEAF
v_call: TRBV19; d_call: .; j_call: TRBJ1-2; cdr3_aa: ASSPTGTYGYT
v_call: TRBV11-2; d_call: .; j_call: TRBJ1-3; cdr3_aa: ASSLTPTLSGNTIY
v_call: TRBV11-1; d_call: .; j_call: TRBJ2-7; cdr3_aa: ASSIQESYEQY
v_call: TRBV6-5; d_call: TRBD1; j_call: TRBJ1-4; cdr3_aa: ASREGAREKLF
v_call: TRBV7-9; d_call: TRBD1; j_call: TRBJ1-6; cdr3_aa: ASSQGGILSPLH
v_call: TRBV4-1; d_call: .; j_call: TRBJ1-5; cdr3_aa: ASSPHSQGSFSNQPQH